Below, 15 T cell receptor beta chains from the same sample are listed, as sequenced in a study of blood T cell repertoires in COVID-19. Libraries were prepared by immunoSEQ multiplex PCR; TCRdb keeps only in-frame clonotypes and omits some of them. The sample has about 210,000 clones, roughly 81% seen once. Sequenced input: peripheral blood. The receptor set was obtained from a woman aged 50 to 65 with active or convalescent COVID-19.

This clone was observed once. This rearrangement joins TRBV6-6 to TRBJ1-5; 10 bases agree with TRBD1. The CDR3 runs 15 residues. Germline V gene sequence: CDR1 MNHNY, CDR2 SVGAGI (reference sequence). The J segment lost 4 bases and the V segment lost 6 bases, leaving 6 bases of the junction unmatched. CDR3 loop: CASRTGTGVNQPQHF. The CDR3 nucleotides are TGTGCCAGCAGAACCGGGACAGGGGTTAATCAGCCCCAGCATTTT.

This clone has a handful of counts. The chain employs TRBV29-1 and TRBJ1-3, with a tentative D call TRBD1 (6 bases). The length of the CDR3 is 15 residues. Germline CDR1 is SQVTM and CDR2 is ANQGSEA. The V gene lost 6 bases and the J gene lost 4 bases, with 19 bases spanning the gap. CDR3 in amino acids: CSVLTGSNAGNTIYF. CDR3 coding DNA: TGCAGCGTACTGACAGGCTCAAATGCGGGAAACACCATATATTTT. The whole variable domain, remainder taken from reference TRBV29-1 and TRBJ1-3, is SAVISQKPSRDICQRGTSLTIQCQVDSQVTMMFWYRQQPGQSLTLIATANQGSEATYESGFVIDKFPISRPNLTFSTLTVSNMSPEDSSIYLCSVLTGSNAGNTIYFGEGSWLTVV.

The chain uses TRBV19 and TRBJ1-2; D remains unclear. This CDR3 contains 10 residues. Germline V gene data show CDR1 as LNHDA and CDR2 as SQIVND (reference sequence). V was pared by 5 bases and J by 6 bases, with 4 bases between. DNA of the CDR3: TGTGCCAGTAGTCGCGATGGCTACACCTTC. The encoded protein is CASSRDGYTF.

The chain is built from TRBV23-1 and TRBJ1-5; D gene ambiguous. TRBV23-1 is annotated as an ORF whose role is uncertain. The V gene lost 2 bases and the J gene lost 2 bases, with 7 bases spanning the gap. CDR3 length: 14 residues. DNA for the CDR3: TGCGCCAGCAGTCAAGGTCGGGGCAATCAGCCCCAGCATTTT. This sequence encodes CASSQGRGNQPQHF.

V usage is TRBV12-5 and J usage is TRBJ1-3; perhaps TRBD1 as D (6 bases). CDR1 and CDR2 from the germline V gene are LGHNT and FRNRAP. The length of the CDR3 is 17 residues. The germline V and J ends were trimmed by 3 bases and 1 base, with 16 bases remaining between them. The CDR3 region has the DNA TGTGCTAGTGGTTTATCCCAGGGGAGTCATTCTGGAAACACCATATATTTT. Translated: CASGLSQGSHSGNTIYF.

This clone was seen once. The chain couples TRBV5-4 to TRBJ1-5; the match to TRBD1 covers 11 bases. This CDR3 has 16 residues. The germline V gene encodes CDR1 SGHNT and CDR2 YYREEE (reference sequence). With 3 bases clipped from V and 7 bases from J, the junction kept 9 bases outside the gene matches. The CDR3 DNA is TGTGCCAGCAGCTACCGCCAGGGGGACAGGGGGCAGCCCCAGCATTTT. The encoded protein is CASSYRQGDRGQPQHF.

This clone was seen a handful of times. The chain combines TRBV19 with TRBJ1-6; 9 bases match TRBD1. V shed 5 bases and J 7 bases; nucleotides not matched to a gene: 12. CDR1 and CDR2 from the germline V gene are LNHDA and SQIVND (reference sequence). The CDR3 has 17 amino acids. The CDR3 nucleotides are TGTGCCAGTAGTTCCCGGGGGGACAGGGTCCTGAATTCACCCCTCCACTTT. As protein: CASSSRGDRVLNSPLHF.

V and J are TRBV5-4 and TRBJ2-2; D is ambiguous. From germline, CDR1 is SGHNT and CDR2 YYREEE (reference sequence). Trimming left V 3 bases short and J 5 bases short, with 20 bases between. The CDR3 spans 17 residues. The CDR3 loop is CASSSNTPGVRTGELFF. The CDR3 nucleotides read TGTGCCAGCAGCTCTAATACCCCAGGCGTGCGAACCGGGGAGCTGTTTTTT.

V is TRBV6-1 and J is TRBJ2-7, with unresolved D. With 1 base removed from V and 0 bases from J, the gap between germline ends came to 4 bases. This CDR3 contains 13 residues. Germline-derived CDR1 and CDR2 are MNHNS and SASEGT. CDR3 sequence: CASSEVSSYEQYV. CDR3 coding DNA: TGTGCCAGCAGTGAAGTTAGCTCCTACGAGCAGTACGTC.

In DNA, the CDR3 is TGTGCCAGCAGTTCCCGACAGGCGCATGGGGCTTTCTTT. This gives the protein CASSSRQAHGAFF. The rearrangement uses TRBV12-3 or TRBV12-4 and TRBJ1-1, with D tentatively TRBD1 (6 bases). The CDR3 is 13 residues long. The V gene lost 4 bases and the J gene lost 11 bases, with 17 bases spanning the gap.

The genes are TRBV30 and TRBJ1-5; 10 bases are a match to TRBD1. The germline CDR1 and CDR2 sequences are GTSNPN and SVGIG (reference sequence). V lost 2 bases, J lost 4 bases, and 5 bases stayed unmatched. This CDR3 is built from 15 residues. For the CDR3, the DNA is TGTGCCTGGAGTAGAGACAGGGGGCGTAATCAGCCCCAGCATTTT. This translates into CAWSRDRGRNQPQHF.

This clone appeared once. The chain has TRBV28 and TRBJ2-1; 10 nucleotides match TRBD2. This CDR3 has 15 residues. Germline trimming cut 6 bases from V and 7 bases from J; bases unmatched to any gene: 9. Germline V gives CDR1 MDHEN, CDR2 SYDVKM. CDR3 sequence (DNA): TGTGCCAGCAGGGGGGGACAAGCGGGAGGGAATGAGCAGTTCTTC. This codes for CASRGGQAGGNEQFF.

The rearrangement links TRBV21-1 to TRBJ1-5; the table's D call of TRBD1 was not tested on the DNA. TRBV21-1 is marked as a pseudogene. The CDR3 contains 15 residues. Here the CDR3 reads CATSNLVGAGQPQHF. CDR3 in DNA: TGTGCCACCTCAAATCTAGTGGGGGCTGGTCAGCCCCAGCATTTT.

The chain has TRBV28 and TRBJ2-1; 9 bases align to TRBD1. The CDR3 totals 15 residues. The junction had 12 bases not matched to a gene; V was cut back by 5 bases and J by 10 bases. Per the germline V gene, CDR1 is MDHEN and CDR2 is SYDVKM. The DNA of the CDR3 is TGTGCCAGCAGTACCCGACAGGGGGGGAAAGGGGAGCAGTTCTTC. Its translation: CASSTRQGGKGEQFF.

For this clone: The CDR3 does not close with the conserved phenylalanine or tryptophan, likely indicating a read error. Because the CDR3's place on the DNA is in doubt, the DNA is left out and the CDR3 is given as listed by TCRdb. Here the CDR3 reads CASSPTSVIRPRD. V is TRBV12-1 and J is TRBJ2-4; TRBD2, as called in the table, went unchecked against the DNA. TRBV12-1 is a pseudogene segment. Termini included, the CDR3 measures 13 amino acids.